Sequencing of this T cell receptor beta chain was carried out in a study of blood T cell repertoires in COVID-19. Study details: The cDNA or gDNA used as material had been derived from T cells, B-cell-depleted T cells, or PBMCs.

Per the authors' pipeline: Estimation of nucleated cell counts relied on the amplification of reference gene primers. Produced via immunoSEQ multiplex PCR; TCRdb's table is partial and in-frame only. V and J calls and clone size are given by that table; D and trimming were obtained from the DNA. The repertoire holds about 54,000 clones, with roughly 76% as singletons. The CDR3 runs to 13 residues. The V gene end was trimmed by 4 bases and the J gene end by 8 bases; junction bases not matched to a gene: 8. Looked up from germline, CDR1 is GTSNPN and CDR2 is SVGIG (reference sequence). The rearrangement uses TRBV30 and TRBJ1-2; 9 nucleotides agree with TRBD1. This TCR derives from a woman aged 55-69 years with acute or convalescent COVID-19. Sequencing was done on a sample of peripheral blood. The CDR3 nucleotides are TGTGCCTGGAATATCGACAGGGGGGGAGGCTACACCTTC. Protein: CAWNIDRGGGYTF.